The rows below give T cell receptor beta chains drawn from one sample of a study of blood T cell repertoires in COVID-19. Sequenced by immunoSEQ multiplex PCR; TCRdb stores in-frame clones only, minus some. The profile shows around 170,000 clones, 88% of them singletons. The sample comprised peripheral blood. Receptors were obtained from a man in his sixties with acute or convalescent COVID-19. CDR3s include the opening cysteine and the closing phenylalanine or tryptophan. Each record gives: D gene, V gene, J gene, CDR3 protein. A D gene is named only where the DNA matches it firmly.

>TRBD1|TRBV24-1|TRBJ1-5
CATSDSRQGEQPQHF
>-|TRBV5-1|TRBJ2-3
CASSLKGADTQYF
>-|TRBV18|TRBJ1-5
CASSPPERGTQPQHF
>-|TRBV5-1|TRBJ2-3
CASTHGGVTGDTQYF
>TRBD1|TRBV5-1|TRBJ1-2
CASSLSGPNRGLYGYTF
>TRBD1|TRBV29-1|TRBJ1-6
CSVRDRVSSPLHF
>-|TRBV25-1|TRBJ2-5
CASSEAPFQETQYF
>TRBD1|TRBV11-3|TRBJ2-7
CASSLFGTDSYEQYF
>TRBD1|TRBV3-1/TRBV3-2|TRBJ2-3
CASRARDRGTDTQYF
>TRBD2|TRBV7-3|TRBJ2-5
CASSLAGDAETQYF
>-|TRBV11-2|TRBJ1-2
CASSLEGVGYTF
>-|TRBV11-3|TRBJ2-7
CASSFGGSKNEQYF
>-|TRBV9|TRBJ1-6
CASSPSTAYNSPLHF
>-|TRBV5-1|TRBJ1-5
CASSLDGSKPHQPQHF
>-|TRBV18|TRBJ1-1
CAGSTGLNTEAFF
>-|TRBV4-2|TRBJ1-4
CASSTMSGAREKLFF
>-|TRBV7-9|TRBJ1-2
CASSFYGGSGPGGYTF
>TRBD1|TRBV5-1|TRBJ1-6
CASRLTGLNLPLHF
>-|TRBV7-9|TRBJ2-3
CASSLGGTSTDTQYF
>TRBD1|TRBV6-6|TRBJ1-2
CASSLDRDDYGYTF
>-|TRBV29-1|TRBJ1-2
CSVEPRVNYGYTF
>-|TRBV11-3|TRBJ1-1
CASSLQGRGDEAFF
>TRBD1|TRBV5-1|TRBJ1-6
CASSQQGRSPLHF
>TRBD1|TRBV10-3|TRBJ1-2
CAISGTGYGYTF
>TRBD2|TRBV5-6|TRBJ2-7
CASSFGTSGYEQYF
>-|TRBV19|TRBJ2-2
CASSRGSTGELFF
>-|TRBV7-9|TRBJ1-1
CASSLGQRTEAFF
>TRBD1|TRBV4-1|TRBJ1-5
CASSQTGDQPQHF
>-|TRBV14|TRBJ2-2
CASSQDPRGLLFF
>TRBD2|TRBV5-6|TRBJ2-3
CASSLGSTSGRSDTQYF
>TRBD1|TRBV15|TRBJ1-2
CATSRDRSSGGYGYTF
>-|TRBV6-2/TRBV6-3|TRBJ1-2
CASSYKGRNYGYTF
>-|TRBV6-5|TRBJ2-3
CASNPYQTSTDTQYF
>-|TRBV5-5|TRBJ1-6
CASSAGRAVSPLHF
>-|TRBV4-1|TRBJ2-1
CASSQRTDAWDYNEQFF
>-|TRBV7-6|TRBJ1-3
CASSLGGGSGNTIYF
>TRBD1|TRBV15|TRBJ1-2
CATSREAGGYGYTF
>-|TRBV18|TRBJ2-2
CASSTTGAGDTGELFF
>-|TRBV20-1|TRBJ1-2
CSGRGGDGYTF
>TRBD1|TRBV6-2/TRBV6-3|TRBJ1-5
CASSGTGGSQPQHF
>-|TRBV11-2|TRBJ2-3
CASSPQVSTDTQYF